This T cell receptor (beta chain) was observed in a study of vaccination and CD4 T cells after COVID-19. On this clonotype: Its target is unknown.

Study-level findings and limits: In median terms, SARS-CoV-2-reactive clonotypes went from 21 to 38, a nonsignificant rise.

The germline V gene has CDR1 GTSNPN and CDR2 SVGIG (reference sequence). The CDR3 extends over 12 amino acids. The junction had 2 bases not matched to a gene; V was cut back by 0 bases and J by 7 bases. Treatment described: roughly 10-day PBMC culture with coronavirus spike peptide pools or control peptides (ViraFEST assay). The assay that was used to sequence DNA from cultured CD4+ T cells was the Oncomine TCR Beta short-read assay. TCRdb redid the calling of the PCR reads with MiXCR, one entry per CDR3 protein. This table holds thousands of distinct CDR3 sequences, 34% found once. This sample comprised CD4+ T cells from blood, cultured in vitro, obtained after SARS-CoV-2 vaccination. This sequence joins TRBV30 and TRBJ1-1; 7 nucleotides agree with TRBD1. The TCR sequence derives from a human donor who had recovered from COVID-19. The CDR3 DNA reads as TGTGCCTGGAGTGTCCGGGACAGTGAAGCTTTCTTT. It specifies CAWSVRDSEAFF.